This TCR beta chain was sequenced in a study of cytomegalovirus exposure and HLA in healthy donors. Concerning this clone: What it binds is unknown.

With 60 Vbeta and 13 Jbeta primers, the PCR was carried out. TCRdb's copy holds only in-frame clones and misses some; the assay was immunoSEQ multiplex PCR. This sample has over 100,000 clones, with roughly 70% found just once. The junction had 9 bases not matched to a gene; V was cut back by 7 bases and J by 7 bases. Germline V gene sequence: CDR1 MNHNS, CDR2 SASEGT. The CDR3 spans 15 residues. General observations from the study: Per a later analysis, roughly 17,000 TCR beta sequences showed association with HLA alleles at 0.05 false discovery rate. Follow-up analysis found HLA locus-dependent TCR association rates, highest for DRB1 and lowest for HLA-C.

The chain links TRBV6-1 to TRBJ2-1; TRBD2 agrees at 11 bases. Sequences were obtained from PBMCs. The sequence was obtained from a man between 35 and 55 years old in good health and CMV-seropositive. CDR3 in DNA: TGTGCCAGCAAACCGGGACTAGCGGCCCCAAATGAGCAGTTCTTC. Translating gives CASKPGLAAPNEQFF.